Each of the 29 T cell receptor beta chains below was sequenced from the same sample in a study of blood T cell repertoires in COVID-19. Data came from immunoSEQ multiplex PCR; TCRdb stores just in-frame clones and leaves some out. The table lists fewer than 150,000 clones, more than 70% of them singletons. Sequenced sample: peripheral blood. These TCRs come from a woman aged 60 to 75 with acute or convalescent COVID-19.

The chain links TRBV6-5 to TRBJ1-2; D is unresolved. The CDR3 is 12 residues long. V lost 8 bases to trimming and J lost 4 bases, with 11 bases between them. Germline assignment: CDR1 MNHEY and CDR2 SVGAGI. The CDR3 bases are TGTGCCAGCCGCGGACTGACCTATGGCTACACCTTC. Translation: CASRGLTYGYTF.

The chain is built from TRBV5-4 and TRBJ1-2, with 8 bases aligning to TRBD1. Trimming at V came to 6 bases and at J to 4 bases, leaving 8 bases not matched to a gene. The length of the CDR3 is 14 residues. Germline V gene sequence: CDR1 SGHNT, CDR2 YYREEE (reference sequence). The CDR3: CASTTTGDLYGYTF. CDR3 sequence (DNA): TGTGCCAGCACCACGACAGGGGACCTCTATGGCTACACCTTC.

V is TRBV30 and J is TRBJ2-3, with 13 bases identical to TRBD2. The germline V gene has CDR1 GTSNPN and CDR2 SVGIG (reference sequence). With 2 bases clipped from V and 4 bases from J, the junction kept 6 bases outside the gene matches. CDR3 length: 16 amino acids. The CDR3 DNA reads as TGTGCCTGGAGTACCGGGACTAGCGGGATGGCAGATACGCAGTATTTT. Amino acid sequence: CAWSTGTSGMADTQYF.

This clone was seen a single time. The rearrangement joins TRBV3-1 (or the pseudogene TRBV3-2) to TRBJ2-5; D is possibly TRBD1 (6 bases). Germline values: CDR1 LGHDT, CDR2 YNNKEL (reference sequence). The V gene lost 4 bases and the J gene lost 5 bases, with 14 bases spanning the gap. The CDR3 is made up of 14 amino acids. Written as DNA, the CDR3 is TGTGCCAGCAGCCTCCAAGGGGGTGGGGAGACCCAGTACTTC. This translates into CASSLQGGGETQYF.

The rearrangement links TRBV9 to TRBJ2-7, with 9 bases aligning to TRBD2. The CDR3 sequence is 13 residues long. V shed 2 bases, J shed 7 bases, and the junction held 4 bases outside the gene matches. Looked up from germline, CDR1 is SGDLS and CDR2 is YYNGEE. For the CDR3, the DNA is TGTGCCAGCAGCGTCTTAACTAGCGGGGAGCAGTACTTC. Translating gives CASSVLTSGEQYF.

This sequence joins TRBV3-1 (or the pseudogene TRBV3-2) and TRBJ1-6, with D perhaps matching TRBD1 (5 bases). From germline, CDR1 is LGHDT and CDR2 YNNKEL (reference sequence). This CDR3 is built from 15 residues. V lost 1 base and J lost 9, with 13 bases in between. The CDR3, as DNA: TGTGCCAGCAGCCAAGGGGGGGTGGGAGTTTCACCCCTCCACTTT. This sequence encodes CASSQGGVGVSPLHF.

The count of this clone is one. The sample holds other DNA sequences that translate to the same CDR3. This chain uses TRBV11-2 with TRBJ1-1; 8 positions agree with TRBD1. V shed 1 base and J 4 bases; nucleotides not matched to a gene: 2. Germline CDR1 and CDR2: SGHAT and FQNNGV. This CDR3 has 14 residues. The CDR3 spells CASSLGQGSTEAFF. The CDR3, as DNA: TGTGCCAGCAGCTTAGGACAGGGGAGCACTGAAGCTTTCTTT. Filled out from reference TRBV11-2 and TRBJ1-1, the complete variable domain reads EAGVAQSPRYKIIEKRQSVAFWCNPISGHATLYWYQQILGQGPKLLIQFQNNGVVDDSQLPKDRFSAERLKGVDSTLKIQPAKLEDSAVYLCASSLGQGSTEAFFGQGTRLTVV.

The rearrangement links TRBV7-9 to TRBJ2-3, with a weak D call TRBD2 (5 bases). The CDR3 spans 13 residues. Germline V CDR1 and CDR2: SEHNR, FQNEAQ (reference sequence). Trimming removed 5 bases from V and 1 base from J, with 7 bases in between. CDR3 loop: CASSGRRTDTQYF. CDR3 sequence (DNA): TGTGCCAGCAGCGGGAGACGCACAGATACGCAGTATTTT.

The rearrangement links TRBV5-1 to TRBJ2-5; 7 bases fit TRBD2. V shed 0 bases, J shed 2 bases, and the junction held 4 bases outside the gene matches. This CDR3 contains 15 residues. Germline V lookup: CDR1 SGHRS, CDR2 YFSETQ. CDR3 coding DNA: TGCGCCAGCAGCTTGGCCGCTAGCGGACAAGAGACCCAGTACTTC. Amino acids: CASSLAASGQETQYF.

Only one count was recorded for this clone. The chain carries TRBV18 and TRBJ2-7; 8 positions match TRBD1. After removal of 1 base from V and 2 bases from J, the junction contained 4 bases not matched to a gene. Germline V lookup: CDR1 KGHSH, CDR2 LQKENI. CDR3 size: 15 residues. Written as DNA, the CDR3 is TGTGCCAGCTCACCACGTGGACAGGGACCCTACGAGCAGTACTTC. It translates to CASSPRGQGPYEQYF. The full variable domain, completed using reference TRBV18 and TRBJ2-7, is NAGVMQNPRHLVRRRGQEARLRCSPMKGHSHVYWYRQLPEEGLKFMVYLQKENIIDESGMPKERFSAEFPKEGPSILRIQQVVRGDSAAYFCASSPRGQGPYEQYFGPGTRLTVT.

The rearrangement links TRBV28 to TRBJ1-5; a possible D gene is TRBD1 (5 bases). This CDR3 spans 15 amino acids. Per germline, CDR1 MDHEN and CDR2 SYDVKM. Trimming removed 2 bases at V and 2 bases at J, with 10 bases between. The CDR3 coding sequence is TGTGCCAGCAGTTTAGACCGGGGGGGCAATCAGCCCCAGCATTTT. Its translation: CASSLDRGGNQPQHF.

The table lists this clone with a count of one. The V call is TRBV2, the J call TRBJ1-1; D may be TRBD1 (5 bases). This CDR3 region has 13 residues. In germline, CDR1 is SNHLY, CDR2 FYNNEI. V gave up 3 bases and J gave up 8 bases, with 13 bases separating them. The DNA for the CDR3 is TGTGCCAGCAGTGAGACAGCCGGCGTGGAAGCTTTCTTT. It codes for CASSETAGVEAFF.

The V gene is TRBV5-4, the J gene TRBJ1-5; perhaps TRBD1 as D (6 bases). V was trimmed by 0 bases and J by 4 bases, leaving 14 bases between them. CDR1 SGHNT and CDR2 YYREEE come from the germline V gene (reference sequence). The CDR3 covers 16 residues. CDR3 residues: CASSLGGGQGNQPQHF. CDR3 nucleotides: TGTGCCAGCAGCTTGGGCGGGGGGCAGGGAAATCAGCCCCAGCATTTT.

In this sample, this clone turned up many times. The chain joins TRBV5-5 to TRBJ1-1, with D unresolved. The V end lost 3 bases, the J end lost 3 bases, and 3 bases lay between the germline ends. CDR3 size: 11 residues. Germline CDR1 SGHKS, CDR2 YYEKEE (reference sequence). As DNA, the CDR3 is TGTGCCAGCAGCTCATACACTGAAGCTTTCTTT. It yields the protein CASSSYTEAFF.

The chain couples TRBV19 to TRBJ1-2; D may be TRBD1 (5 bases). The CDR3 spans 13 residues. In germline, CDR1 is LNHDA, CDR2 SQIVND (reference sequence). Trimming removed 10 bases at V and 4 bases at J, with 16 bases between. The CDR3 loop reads CAIQTAPPYGYTF. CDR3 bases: TGTGCCATTCAGACAGCACCTCCCTATGGCTACACCTTC.

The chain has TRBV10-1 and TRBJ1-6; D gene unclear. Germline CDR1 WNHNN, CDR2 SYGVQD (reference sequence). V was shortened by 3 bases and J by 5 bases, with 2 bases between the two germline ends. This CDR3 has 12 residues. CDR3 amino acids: CASSDNNSPLHF. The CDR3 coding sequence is TGCGCCAGCAGTGACAATAATTCACCCCTCCACTTT.

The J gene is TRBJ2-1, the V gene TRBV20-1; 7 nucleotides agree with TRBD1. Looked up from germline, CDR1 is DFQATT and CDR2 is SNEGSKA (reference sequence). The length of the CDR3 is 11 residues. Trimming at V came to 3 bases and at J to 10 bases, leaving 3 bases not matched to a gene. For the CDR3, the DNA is TGCAGTGCTAGGAGGGACAGCGAGCAGTTCTTC. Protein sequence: CSARRDSEQFF.

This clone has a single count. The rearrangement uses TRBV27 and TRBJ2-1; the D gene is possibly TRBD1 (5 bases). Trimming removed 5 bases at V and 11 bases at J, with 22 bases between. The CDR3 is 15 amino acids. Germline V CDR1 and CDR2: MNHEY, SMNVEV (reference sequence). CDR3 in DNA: TGTGCCAGCAGTCCACTGACTGGGGCGAGATCGCAGCAGTTCTTC. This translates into CASSPLTGARSQQFF.

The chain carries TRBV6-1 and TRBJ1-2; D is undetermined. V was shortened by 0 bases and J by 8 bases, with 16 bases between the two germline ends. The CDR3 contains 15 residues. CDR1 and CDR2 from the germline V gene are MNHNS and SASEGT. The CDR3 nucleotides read TGTGCCAGCAGTGAAGCAAACCCGTCTTTCTACGGCTACACCTTC. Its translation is CASSEANPSFYGYTF.

CDR3 region: CASRPVAGGPNEQFF. As DNA, the CDR3 is TGTGCCAGTCGACCAGTAGCGGGAGGGCCGAATGAGCAGTTCTTC. This chain joins TRBV6-5 and TRBJ2-1; 11 bases align to TRBD2. Germline CDR1 reads MNHEY; CDR2 reads SVGAGI. V lost 9 bases to trimming and J lost 7 bases; unmatched junction nucleotides: 11. This CDR3 is built from 15 residues.

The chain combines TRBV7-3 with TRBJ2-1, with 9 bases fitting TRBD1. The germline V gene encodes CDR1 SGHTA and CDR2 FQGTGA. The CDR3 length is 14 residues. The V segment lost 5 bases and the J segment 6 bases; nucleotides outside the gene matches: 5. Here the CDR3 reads CASSRGQGSNEQFF. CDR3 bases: TGTGCCAGCAGCCGGGGACAGGGAAGCAATGAGCAGTTCTTC.

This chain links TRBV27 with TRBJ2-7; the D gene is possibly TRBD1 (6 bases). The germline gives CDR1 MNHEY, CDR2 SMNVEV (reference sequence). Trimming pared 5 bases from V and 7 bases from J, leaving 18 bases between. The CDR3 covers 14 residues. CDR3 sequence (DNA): TGTGCCAGCAGTCCCAGGACAGTATTGAGGGAGCAGTACTTC. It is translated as CASSPRTVLREQYF.

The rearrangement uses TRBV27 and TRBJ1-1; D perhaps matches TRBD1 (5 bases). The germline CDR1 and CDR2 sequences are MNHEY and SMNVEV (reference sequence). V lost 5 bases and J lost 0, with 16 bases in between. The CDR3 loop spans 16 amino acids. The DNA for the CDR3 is TGTGCCAGCAGTACCTTTGAGAAGGGGATGAACACTGAAGCTTTCTTT. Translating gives CASSTFEKGMNTEAFF.

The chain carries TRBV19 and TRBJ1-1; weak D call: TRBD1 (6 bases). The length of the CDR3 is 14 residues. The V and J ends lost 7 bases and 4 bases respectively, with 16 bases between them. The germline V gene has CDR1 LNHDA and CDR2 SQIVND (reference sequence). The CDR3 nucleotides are TGTGCCAGTACCCCGTTGGGGGCGCCCACTGAAGCTTTCTTT. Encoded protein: CASTPLGAPTEAFF.

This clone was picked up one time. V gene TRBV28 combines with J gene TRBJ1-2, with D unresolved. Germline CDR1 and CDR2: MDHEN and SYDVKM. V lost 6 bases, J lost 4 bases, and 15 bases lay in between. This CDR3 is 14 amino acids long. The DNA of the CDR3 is TGTGCCAGCAGCCTAGCCGCAGGAATCTATGGCTACACCTTC. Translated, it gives CASSLAAGIYGYTF.

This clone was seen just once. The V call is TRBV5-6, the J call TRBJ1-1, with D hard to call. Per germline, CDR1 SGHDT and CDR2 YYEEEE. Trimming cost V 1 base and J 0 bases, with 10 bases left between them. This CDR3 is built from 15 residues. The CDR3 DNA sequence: TGTGCCAGCAGCTTGTCGGGGTTATTGAACACTGAAGCTTTCTTT. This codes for CASSLSGLLNTEAFF.

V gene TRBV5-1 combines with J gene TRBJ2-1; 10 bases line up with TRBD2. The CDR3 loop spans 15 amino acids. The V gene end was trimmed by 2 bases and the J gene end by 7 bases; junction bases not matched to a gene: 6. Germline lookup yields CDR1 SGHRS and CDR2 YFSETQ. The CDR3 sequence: CASSFTTSGQNEQFF. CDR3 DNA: TGCGCCAGCAGCTTTACGACTAGCGGGCAGAATGAGCAGTTCTTC.

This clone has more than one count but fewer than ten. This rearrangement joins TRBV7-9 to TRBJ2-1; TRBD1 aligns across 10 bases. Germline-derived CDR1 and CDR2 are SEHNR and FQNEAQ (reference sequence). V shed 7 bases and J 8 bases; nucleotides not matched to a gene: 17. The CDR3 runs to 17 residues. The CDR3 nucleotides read TGTGCCAGCATCACAGCTCTCGGGACAGGGGAATTCGATGAGCAGTTCTTC. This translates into CASITALGTGEFDEQFF.

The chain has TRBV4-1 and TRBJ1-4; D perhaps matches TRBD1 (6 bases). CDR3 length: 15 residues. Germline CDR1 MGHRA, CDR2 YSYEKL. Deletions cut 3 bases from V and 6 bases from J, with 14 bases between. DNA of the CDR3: TGCGCCAGCAGCCAGGTGACAGGAGGATATGAAAAACTGTTTTTT. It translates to CASSQVTGGYEKLFF.